The 11 T cell receptor beta chains listed next were all sequenced from one sample in a study of brain T cells in children with intractable seizures. Only in-frame clones appear in the TCRdb table, and some are missing; sequencing was by immunoSEQ multiplex PCR. The data contain roughly 64,000 clones, about 96% of them singletons. This specimen was peripheral blood, taken at surgery. The receptor source for this set is a boy younger than two with focal cortical dysplasia and intractable seizures.

The rearrangement links TRBV28 to TRBJ1-5, with unresolved D. In germline, CDR1 is MDHEN, CDR2 SYDVKM. V lost 3 bases and J 0 bases, leaving 15 bases between the germline ends. This CDR3 region has 17 residues. CDR3 amino acids: CASSFGPRGRSNQPQHF. The CDR3 DNA is TGTGCCAGCAGTTTCGGACCCAGAGGGCGTAGCAATCAGCCCCAGCATTTT.

The chain joins TRBV2 to TRBJ2-1; weak D call: TRBD2 (5 bases). This CDR3 spans 14 amino acids. Per germline, CDR1 SNHLY and CDR2 FYNNEI. V was shortened by 7 bases and J by 7 bases, with 17 bases between the two germline ends. CDR3 amino acids: CASMWLAAVNEQFF. The CDR3 DNA is TGTGCCAGCATGTGGCTAGCTGCCGTAAATGAGCAGTTCTTC.

V gene TRBV2 combines with J gene TRBJ2-5; no definite D call. There are 12 residues in the CDR3. The germline V and J ends were trimmed by 4 bases and 4 bases, with 7 bases remaining between them. The germline gives CDR1 SNHLY, CDR2 FYNNEI. The CDR3 sequence is CASSVARETQYF. In nucleotides, the CDR3 is TGTGCCAGCAGTGTCGCCAGAGAGACCCAGTACTTC.

The chain uses TRBV12-3 or TRBV12-4 and TRBJ1-4, with D perhaps matching TRBD1 (5 bases). The CDR3 sequence is 13 residues long. Trimming cost V 4 bases and J 6 bases, with 9 bases left between them. The CDR3: CASSSGDDEKLFF. The CDR3 bases are TGTGCCAGCAGTTCGGGGGACGATGAAAAACTGTTTTTT.

The chain has TRBV10-3 and TRBJ1-1; tentative D call: TRBD1 (5 bases). The germline CDR1 and CDR2 sequences are ENHRY and SYGVKD. The CDR3 runs 15 residues. Trimming left V 3 bases short and J 5 bases short, with 16 bases between. The CDR3 nucleotides read TGTGCCATCAGTGAAGGGGTTCCAGGCGTTACTGAAGCTTTCTTT. It codes for CAISEGVPGVTEAFF.

The chain uses TRBV7-2 and TRBJ2-1; 10 nucleotides match TRBD2. In germline, CDR1 is SGHTA, CDR2 FQGNSA. V was pared by 4 bases and J by 2 bases, with 5 bases of the junction left unmatched. The length of the CDR3 is 16 residues. Here the CDR3 reads CASSYVAGGAYNEQFF. The CDR3 nucleotides are TGTGCCAGCAGCTATGTAGCGGGAGGCGCCTACAATGAGCAGTTCTTC. The full variable domain, completed using reference TRBV7-2 and TRBJ2-1, is GAGVSQSPSNKVTEKGKDVELRCDPISGHTALYWYRQSLGQGLEFLIYFQGNSAPDKSGLPSDRFSAERTGGSVSTLTIQRTQQEDSAVYLCASSYVAGGAYNEQFFGPGTRLTVL.

The chain couples TRBV18 to TRBJ2-2, with TRBD1 identical over 8 bases. Trimming cost V 3 bases and J 6 bases; bases outside gene matches: 9. The CDR3 has 16 amino acids. Germline CDR1 is KGHSH and CDR2 is LQKENI. As DNA, the CDR3 is TGTGCCAGCTCACCCGAGACAGGGGAGGCGTCCGGGGAGCTGTTTTTT. Translating it yields CASSPETGEASGELFF.

The chain recombines TRBV7-2 with TRBJ1-6; D is undetermined. Germline V gene sequence: CDR1 SGHTA, CDR2 FQGNSA. CDR3 length: 17 residues. Trimming removed 3 bases from V and 6 bases from J, with 18 bases in between. The CDR3 coding sequence is TGTGCCAGCAGCTTCGCCCCGCGGGAGGCGGGTAATTCACCCCTCCACTTT. It codes for CASSFAPREAGNSPLHF.

The V call is TRBV11-2, the J call TRBJ2-2; 8 nucleotides align to TRBD2. CDR1 and CDR2 from the germline V gene are SGHAT and FQNNGV. The CDR3 has 15 amino acids. The V gene end was trimmed by 2 bases and the J gene end by 1 base; junction bases not matched to a gene: 0. The CDR3 sequence: CASSLSGGNTGELFF. CDR3 sequence (DNA): TGTGCCAGCAGCTTAAGCGGGGGGAACACCGGGGAGCTGTTTTTT.

CDR3 coding DNA: TGCGCCAGCAGCCGAACCGGGACAGGGGGCCCCGGGGAGCTGTTTTTT. Its translation: CASSRTGTGGPGELFF. The gene calls are TRBV4-1 and TRBJ2-2; 12 bases map to TRBD1. The V segment lost 4 bases and the J segment 6 bases; nucleotides outside the gene matches: 6. This CDR3 contains 16 residues. Germline V CDR1 and CDR2: MGHRA, YSYEKL.

This clone appeared once. The V gene is TRBV28, the J gene TRBJ1-1, with a tentative D call TRBD1 (5 bases). The CDR3 is made up of 13 amino acids. V was trimmed by 7 bases and J by 0 bases, leaving 9 bases between them. The germline CDR1 and CDR2 sequences are MDHEN and SYDVKM. CDR3 sequence (DNA): TGTGCCAGCATTAGACAGATGAACACTGAAGCTTTCTTT. This codes for CASIRQMNTEAFF.